This entry is about one T cell receptor (beta chain). Profiled with immunoSEQ multiplex PCR; TCRdb holds only in-frame clones, not every one. The profile shows about 300,000 clones, more than 80% of them singletons. This entry is derived from a study of blood T cell repertoires in COVID-19. This receptor was obtained from a woman in her forties or fifties with COVID-19, enrolled during active disease. The sequenced material came from peripheral blood.

Here the CDR3 reads CASSPIADKQYF. In DNA form, the CDR3 reads TGTGCCAGCAGCCCAATTGCGGATAAGCAGTACTTC. The V gene is TRBV7-9, the J gene TRBJ2-7; D uncertain. The CDR3 contains 12 residues. Germline V CDR1 and CDR2: SEHNR, FQNEAQ (reference sequence). V was shortened by 5 bases and J by 8 bases, with 13 bases between the two germline ends.